Below are 9 T cell receptor beta chains sequenced from a single sample in a study of cytomegalovirus exposure and HLA in healthy donors (dated by TCRdb to the late 2010s). The protocol used for the library was the immunoSEQ multiplex PCR assay. The multiplex PCR relied on a mix of 60 forward primers for TCR Vbeta segments and 13 reverse primers for TCR Jbeta segments. TCRdb took this table from immuneACCESS and kept in-frame rearrangements with V and J called. Such tables lack part of the clones; where checked against another copy, unresolved V genes explain under half of the gap, and the rest is unexplained. This sample gives roughly 99,000 clones in total; 73% of them show up just once. The ten largest account for 7.8% of the sample. Sequenced material: PBMCs. These receptors all come from a man younger than 40 in good health and CMV-seronegative.

The genes are TRBV29-1 and TRBJ1-1; possibly TRBD1 for D (5 bases). Trimming cost V 7 bases and J 1 base, with 13 bases left between them. CDR1 is SQVTM and CDR2 is ANQGSEA in the germline V gene. The CDR3 totals 13 residues. The DNA of the CDR3 is TGCAGCGGGTCCCGGGGGACGAACACTGAAGCTTTCTTT. Its translation: CSGSRGTNTEAFF.

This clone was picked up a small number of times. The CDR3 sequence: CASSFHRGSNQETQYF. The CDR3 DNA reads as TGTGCCAGCAGCTTCCACAGGGGATCGAACCAAGAGACCCAGTACTTC. The rearrangement uses TRBV27 and TRBJ2-5; 7 nucleotides align to TRBD1. Germline CDR1 reads MNHEY; CDR2 reads SMNVEV (reference sequence). The CDR3 is 16 amino acids. The junction had 10 bases not matched to a gene; V was cut back by 6 bases and J by 0 bases.

V and J are TRBV5-8 and TRBJ2-3; 9 nucleotides agree with TRBD1. Germline trimming cut 3 bases from V and 4 bases from J; bases unmatched to any gene: 9. CDR3 length equals 16 residues. In germline, CDR1 is SGHTS, CDR2 YDEGEE. This chain's CDR3 is CASSSGTGYSADTQYF. CDR3 in DNA: TGTGCCAGCAGCTCCGGGACAGGGTATAGTGCAGATACGCAGTATTTT.

This chain joins TRBV30 and TRBJ2-3; D is perhaps TRBD2 (6 bases). Per the germline V gene, CDR1 is GTSNPN and CDR2 is SVGIG (reference sequence). This CDR3 is 17 amino acids long. Trimming stripped 0 bases from V and 5 bases from J, with 21 bases between. CDR3 nucleotide sequence: TGTGCCTGGAGTGTTTTTGGAGGGAGGAGGAGGGGAGATACGCAGTATTTT. Translation gives CAWSVFGGRRRGDTQYF.

The chain combines TRBV30 with TRBJ2-3, with a tentative D call TRBD2 (5 bases). This CDR3 region has 12 residues. Between the trimmed V and J ends, which lost 0 bases and 9 bases, there was a span of 10 bases. In germline, CDR1 is GTSNPN, CDR2 SVGIG (reference sequence). For the CDR3, the DNA is TGTGCCTGGAGTGTACTAGAATTGACGCAGTATTTT. This translates into CAWSVLELTQYF.

The chain has TRBV11-2 and TRBJ2-3; 8 bases line up with TRBD2. The CDR3 extends over 19 amino acids. Per germline, CDR1 SGHAT and CDR2 FQNNGV. V shed 2 bases, J shed 1 base, and the junction held 14 bases outside the gene matches. CDR3 nucleotides: TGTGCCAGCAGCTTATGGAGGCGGGAGGCTTTATACCGCACAGATACGCAGTATTTT. Protein product: CASSLWRREALYRTDTQYF.

V and J are TRBV27 and TRBJ2-5; 7 bases line up with TRBD1. The CDR3 runs to 13 residues. Germline loops: CDR1 MNHEY, CDR2 SMNVEV (reference sequence). V was pared by 6 bases and J by 7 bases, with 8 bases of the junction left unmatched. CDR3 in DNA: TGTGCCAGCAGAACGGGACAGCCAGGGACCCAGTACTTC. Encoded protein: CASRTGQPGTQYF.

This clone has just a few counts. The rearrangement joins TRBV29-1 to TRBJ2-7; possible D gene TRBD2, 6 bases. This CDR3 comprises 13 residues. Per the germline V gene, CDR1 is SQVTM and CDR2 is ANQGSEA. V lost 5 bases, J lost 2 bases, and 13 bases lay in between. This chain's CDR3 is CSVLREDTYEQYF. In nucleotides, the CDR3 is TGCAGCGTTCTAAGGGAGGACACCTACGAGCAGTACTTC.

This sequence joins TRBV27 and TRBJ1-2, with 7 bases matching TRBD1. The CDR3 totals 13 residues. Germline-derived CDR1 and CDR2 are MNHEY and SMNVEV (reference sequence). Trimming removed 2 bases from V and 7 bases from J; junction bases left unmatched: 4. The CDR3 sequence: CASSLRAGGGYTF. The CDR3, as DNA: TGTGCCAGCAGTTTAAGGGCAGGGGGTGGCTACACCTTC.